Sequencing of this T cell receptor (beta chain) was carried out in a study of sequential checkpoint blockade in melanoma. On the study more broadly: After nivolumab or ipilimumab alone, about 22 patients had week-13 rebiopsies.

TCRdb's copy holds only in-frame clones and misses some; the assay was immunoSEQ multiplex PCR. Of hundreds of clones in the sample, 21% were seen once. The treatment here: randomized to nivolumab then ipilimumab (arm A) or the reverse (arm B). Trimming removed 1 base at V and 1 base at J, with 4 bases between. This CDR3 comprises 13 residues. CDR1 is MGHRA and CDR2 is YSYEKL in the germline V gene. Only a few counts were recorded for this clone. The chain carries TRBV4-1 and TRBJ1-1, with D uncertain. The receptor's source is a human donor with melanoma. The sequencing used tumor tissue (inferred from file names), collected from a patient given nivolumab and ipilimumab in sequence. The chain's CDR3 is CASSQGANTEAFF. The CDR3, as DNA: TGCGCCAGCAGCCAAGGGGCGAACACTGAAGCTTTCTTT.